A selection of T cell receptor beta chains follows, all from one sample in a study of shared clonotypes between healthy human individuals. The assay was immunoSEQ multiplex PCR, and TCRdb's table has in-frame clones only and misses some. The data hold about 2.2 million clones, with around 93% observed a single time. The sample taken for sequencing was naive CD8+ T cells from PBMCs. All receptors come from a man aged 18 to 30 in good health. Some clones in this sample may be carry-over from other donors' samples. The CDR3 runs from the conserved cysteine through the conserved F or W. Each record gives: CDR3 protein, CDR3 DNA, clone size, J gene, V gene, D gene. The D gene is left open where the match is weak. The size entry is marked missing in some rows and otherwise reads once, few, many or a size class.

CASSFYRREAFF	TGTGCCAGCAGCTTCTACAGGAGAGAAGCTTTCTTT	few	TRBJ1-1	TRBV11-2	NA
CASSRSGSLNTGELFF	TGTGCCAGCAGCAGGTCAGGGAGCCTCAACACCGGGGAGCTGTTTTTT	NA	TRBJ2-2	TRBV5-4	NA
CASSPHEGMLHYEQYF	TGTGCCAGCAGCCCTCATGAGGGGATGCTCCACTACGAGCAGTACTTC	NA	TRBJ2-7	TRBV27	NA
CATADGGLGAFF	TGTGCCACCGCGGATGGCGGGTTGGGAGCTTTCTTT	NA	TRBJ1-1	TRBV11-2	NA
CATSRNGGGGQPQHF	TGTGCCACCAGCAGAAATGGGGGGGGCGGGCAGCCCCAGCATTTT	NA	TRBJ1-5	TRBV15	NA
CASSLATRTGEAFF	TGTGCCAGCAGCTTAGCGACCCGCACGGGTGAAGCTTTCTTT	NA	TRBJ1-1	TRBV7-9	NA
CASVPGTGYGYTF	TGTGCCAGTGTTCCCGGGACAGGTTATGGCTACACCTTC	NA	TRBJ1-2	TRBV6-5	TRBD1
CASSQTMGLATYEQYF	TGTGCCAGCAGCCAGACTATGGGACTAGCTACTTACGAGCAGTACTTC	NA	TRBJ2-7	TRBV11-2	TRBD2
CATSRVLSGPHNEQFF	TGTGCCACCAGCAGAGTCCTATCCGGCCCCCACAATGAGCAGTTCTTC	NA	TRBJ2-1	TRBV15	NA
CASSRQFLAGGYNEQFF	TGCGCCAGCAGCCGCCAATTTCTAGCGGGGGGTTACAATGAGCAGTTCTTC	NA	TRBJ2-1	TRBV4-3	TRBD2
CASSPRGNSGNTIYF	TGTGCCAGCAGCCCCCGGGGGAACTCTGGAAACACCATATATTTT	NA	TRBJ1-3	TRBV6-6	NA
CASRLAPTGTGGRQPQHF	TGTGCAAGTCGCTTAGCTCCAACCGGGACAGGGGGCAGGCAGCCCCAGCATTTT	NA	TRBJ1-5	TRBV12-2	NA
CASSDRTGGGEKLFF	TGTGCCAGCAGTGACAGGACAGGCGGGGGAGAAAAACTGTTTTTT	once	TRBJ1-4	TRBV25-1	TRBD1
CASSQGLKSSTDTQYF	TGCGCCAGCAGCCAAGGGTTGAAGTCTAGCACAGATACGCAGTATTTT	NA	TRBJ2-3	TRBV4-1	NA
CASTLGTKEKLFF	TGTGCCAGTACCCTCGGGACAAAAGAAAAACTGTTTTTT	NA	TRBJ1-4	TRBV19	NA
CASSQARGPETQYF	TGCGCCAGCAGCCAAGCTCGAGGGCCAGAGACCCAGTACTTC	NA	TRBJ2-5	TRBV4-1	NA
CASSSVSGPGTYEQYF	TGTGCCAGCAGTTCGGTATCCGGGCCAGGGACCTACGAGCAGTACTTC	NA	TRBJ2-7	TRBV5-6	NA
CATTYRGRPYYNEQFF	TGTGCCACCACCTATCGCGGGAGACCCTACTACAATGAGCAGTTCTTC	NA	TRBJ2-1	TRBV28	TRBD2
CASSRLFTSEDYNEQFF	TGTGCCAGCAGTAGGCTATTTACTAGCGAGGATTACAATGAGCAGTTCTTC	NA	TRBJ2-1	TRBV27	TRBD2
CASSLNLGETQYF	TGTGCCAGCAGCCTTAATTTGGGAGAGACCCAGTACTTC	once	TRBJ2-5	TRBV7-9	NA
CASRPFWDRNTGELFF	TGTGCCAGCAGGCCCTTCTGGGACAGGAACACCGGGGAGCTGTTTTTT	NA	TRBJ2-2	TRBV11-2	TRBD1
CASSRPFTGAFRQPQHF	TGCGCCAGCAGTCGCCCGTTTACAGGGGCCTTCAGGCAGCCCCAGCATTTT	once	TRBJ1-5	TRBV23-1	TRBD1
CASSPAGPNEQFF	TGTGCCAGCAGCCCGGCGGGGCCCAATGAGCAGTTCTTC	once	TRBJ2-1	TRBV27	NA
CASSLGAPNQPQHF	TGTGCCAGCAGCTTAGGAGCGCCGAATCAGCCCCAGCATTTT	NA	TRBJ1-5	TRBV7-9	NA
CASSERGAYNEQFF	TGTGCCAGCAGTGAACGGGGCGCCTACAATGAGCAGTTCTTC	NA	TRBJ2-1	TRBV27	NA
CASRDSSNQPQHF	TGTGCCAGCAGGGACAGTAGCAATCAGCCCCAGCATTTT	NA	TRBJ1-5	TRBV6-1	NA
CASSLVAGGAYNEQFF	TGCGCCAGCAGCTTGGTGGCGGGTGGAGCCTACAATGAGCAGTTCTTC	NA	TRBJ2-1	TRBV5-1	NA
CASSGGSAGNNQPQHF	TGTGCCAGCAGTGGTGGGTCCGCGGGGAACAATCAGCCCCAGCATTTT	NA	TRBJ1-5	TRBV21-1	NA
CASARFREVYEQYF	TGTGCCAGCGCTCGGTTCAGGGAAGTTTACGAGCAGTACTTC	NA	TRBJ2-7	TRBV13	NA
CASKAQNSNQPQHF	TGTGCCAGCAAAGCTCAGAATAGCAATCAGCCCCAGCATTTT	NA	TRBJ1-5	TRBV7-7	NA
CASSQDQTRSTEAFF	TGCGCCAGCAGCCAAGATCAGACACGGTCCACTGAAGCTTTCTTT	NA	TRBJ1-1	TRBV4-1	NA
CASKRLGERWHYNEQFF	TGTGCCAGCAAAAGATTGGGGGAGCGGTGGCATTACAATGAGCAGTTCTTC	NA	TRBJ2-1	TRBV2	NA
CASRLGGMNSSYEQYF	TGTGCAAGTCGCTTAGGGGGGATGAATTCCTCCTACGAGCAGTACTTC	NA	TRBJ2-7	TRBV12-2	NA